This TCR beta chain appears in the sequencing data of a study of cytomegalovirus exposure and HLA in healthy donors. General study findings and limits: A missense DCLRE1C variant was associated with V- and J-gene trimming of TCR beta chains in a later analysis, and an independent cohort replicated the association. Owing to their indistinguishability, certain V segments, notably TRBV6-2 and TRBV6-3, were excluded.

Concerning this clone: The antigen remains unidentified. Distinct nucleotide sequences in the sample also encode this CDR3.

PCR employed 60 Vbeta and 13 Jbeta primers. This table comes from immunoSEQ multiplex PCR, and its TCRdb copy is limited to in-frame clones, with some not included. The sample has over 100,000 clones. The CDR3 length is 13 residues. V was trimmed by 8 bases and J by 5 bases, leaving 13 bases between them. Germline values: CDR1 MNHEY, CDR2 SMNVEV (reference sequence). Sequenced: PBMCs. The source is a man in his forties or fifties in good health and CMV-seropositive. This chain connects TRBV27 to TRBJ1-5; a possible D gene is TRBD1 (5 bases). This CDR3 reads CASRDSPHQPQHF. In DNA form, the CDR3 reads TGTGCCAGCCGTGACAGTCCTCATCAGCCCCAGCATTTT.